The clone carrying this T cell receptor beta chain is a singleton in its sample. Its antigen is unknown. The record originates from a study of CD8+ T cells in alopecia areata. Study details: After 6 to 18 months of tofacitinib, follow-up continued 6 months off drug.

General observations from the study: Sequence data from scalp samples additionally include resident alphabeta T cells of normal skin.

The CDR3 length is 15 residues. Germline CDR1 and CDR2: SGDLS and YYNGEE. V trimming: 4 bases; J trimming: 2 bases; junction bases outside the gene matches: 6. After isolation, RNA underwent reverse transcription to generate cDNA as the sequencing template. The method was immunoSEQ multiplex PCR; TCRdb's version includes in-frame clones alone and lacks a portion of them. The data contain 110,000 to 150,000 clones, around three fifths of them seen just once; the ten biggest clones take up around 6.6%. The sequencing used CD4+ T cells sorted from blood, collected at week 0. The chain links TRBV9 to TRBJ2-1, with 7 bases lining up with TRBD2. The receptor's source is a human donor with alopecia areata. DNA for the CDR3: TGTGCCAGCAGCCGAGGTGGACTAGCCTACAATGAGCAGTTCTTC. Translating gives CASSRGGLAYNEQFF.